Below, 9 T cell receptor beta chains from the same sample are listed, as sequenced in a study of early T cells in non-severe SARS-CoV-2 infection. TCRdb called the 5' RACE reads again in MiXCR, with one record for every CDR3 protein. The sample carries about 48,000 distinct CDR3 sequences, 5.6% recorded once. Material: whole blood. These TCRs come from an adult who was a healthcare worker with PCR-confirmed SARS-CoV-2 infection or an uninfected control (not recorded which).

This clonotype has at least ten counts. This chain connects TRBV3-1 to TRBJ2-3; D is perhaps TRBD2 (5 bases). This CDR3 is built from 16 residues. V shed 4 bases and J shed 3 bases, with 17 bases lying between them. In germline, CDR1 is LGHDT, CDR2 YNNKEL (reference sequence). The CDR3 DNA is TGTGCCAGCAGCCTTCCTAGCACATCAACGACAGATACGCAGTATTTT. Translating it yields CASSLPSTSTTDTQYF.

The chain is built from TRBV5-1 and TRBJ2-1, with 13 nucleotides matching TRBD2. The CDR3 has 16 amino acids. Trimming removed 4 bases from V and 4 bases from J; junction bases left unmatched: 5. Per germline, CDR1 SGHRS and CDR2 YFSETQ. The CDR3 is CASSHGLAGAYNEQFF. Written as DNA, the CDR3 is TGCGCCAGCAGCCACGGACTAGCGGGGGCGTACAATGAGCAGTTCTTC.

The table lists this clonotype with many counts. This chain uses TRBV5-8 with TRBJ2-1, with no clear D. Germline values: CDR1 SGHTS, CDR2 YDEGEE. V lost 1 base, J lost 3 bases, and 8 bases lay in between. The CDR3 is 14 amino acids. CDR3 protein: CASSLIVSYNEQFF. The DNA for the CDR3 is TGTGCCAGCAGCTTGATAGTCAGCTACAATGAGCAGTTCTTC.

At least ten counts were recorded for this clonotype. This sequence joins TRBV18 and TRBJ1-1; the D gene is possibly TRBD1 (6 bases). CDR1 is KGHSH, CDR2 LQKENI, per germline. The V end was cut by 3 bases, the J end by 4 bases, with 12 bases between. The CDR3 is 14 residues long. Here the CDR3 DNA reads TGTGCCAGCTCACCGGCGGGGGGCGGCACTGAAGCTTTCTTT. Protein: CASSPAGGGTEAFF.

This clonotype was detected a few times. This chain connects TRBV3-1 to TRBJ2-3; 14 nucleotides align to TRBD2. Germline CDR1 is LGHDT and CDR2 is YNNKEL (reference sequence). This CDR3 contains 16 residues. Trimming removed 6 bases from V and 6 bases from J; junction bases left unmatched: 8. CDR3 sequence: CASRGPGLAGADTQYF. The DNA of the CDR3 is TGTGCCAGCAGGGGACCGGGACTAGCGGGGGCGGATACGCAGTATTTT.

This clonotype has ten or more counts. The V call is TRBV18, the J call TRBJ2-1; D is unresolved. Germline CDR1 KGHSH, CDR2 LQKENI. The CDR3 runs 14 residues. Trimming left V 3 bases short and J 4 bases short, with 10 bases between. In nucleotides, the CDR3 is TGTGCCAGCTCACCGGACCGGGCGTACAATGAGCAGTTCTTC. As protein: CASSPDRAYNEQFF.

This chain joins TRBV18 and TRBJ1-4; no clear D gene. Between the trimmed V and J ends, which lost 5 bases and 8 bases, there was a span of 15 bases. The CDR3 consists of 14 residues. CDR1 is KGHSH and CDR2 is LQKENI in the germline V gene. CDR3 nucleotide sequence: TGTGCCAGCTCATCCTGGGAGGGAAGAGAAAAACTGTTTTTT. Encoded protein: CASSSWEGREKLFF.

This clonotype was picked up a small number of times. The V gene is TRBV5-1, the J gene TRBJ1-2, with unresolved D. Germline CDR1 and CDR2: SGHRS and YFSETQ. CDR3 length: 14 amino acids. V was clipped by 5 bases and J by 0 bases, with 11 bases between them. CDR3 DNA sequence: TGCGCCAGCAGAACCGACCTAACTAACTATGGCTACACCTTC. Its protein is CASRTDLTNYGYTF.

This clonotype was counted ten times or more. CDR3 coding DNA: TGTGCCAGTAGATGGGCTGGGTCGTCGGGCTATGGCTACACCTTC. This sequence encodes CASRWAGSSGYGYTF. The chain uses TRBV19 and TRBJ1-2; D is ambiguous. The V end was cut by 6 bases, the J end by 4 bases, with 18 bases between. Germline values: CDR1 LNHDA, CDR2 SQIVND (reference sequence). The CDR3 has 15 amino acids.